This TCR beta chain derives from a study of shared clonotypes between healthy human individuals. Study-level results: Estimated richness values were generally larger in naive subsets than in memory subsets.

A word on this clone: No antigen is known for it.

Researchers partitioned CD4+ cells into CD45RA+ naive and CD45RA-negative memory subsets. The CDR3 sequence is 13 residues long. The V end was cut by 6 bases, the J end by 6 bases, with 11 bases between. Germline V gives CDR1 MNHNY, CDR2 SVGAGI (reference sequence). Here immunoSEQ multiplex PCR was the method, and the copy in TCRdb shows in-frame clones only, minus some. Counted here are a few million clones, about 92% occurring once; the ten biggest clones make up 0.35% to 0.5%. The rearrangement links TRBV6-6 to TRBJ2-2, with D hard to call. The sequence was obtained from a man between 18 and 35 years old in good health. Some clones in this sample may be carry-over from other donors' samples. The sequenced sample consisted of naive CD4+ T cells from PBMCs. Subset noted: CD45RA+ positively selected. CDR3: CASSRLGAGELFF. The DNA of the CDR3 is TGTGCCAGCAGCCGTTTGGGTGCCGGGGAGCTGTTTTTT.